This T cell receptor (beta chain) derives from a study of blood T cell repertoires in COVID-19. About the research overall: Both acute and convalescent COVID-19 samples were obtained from the United States, Italy and Spain. In each case, the material was cDNA or gDNA derived from T cells, B-cell-depleted T cells, or PBMCs.

The germline V gene has CDR1 KGHDR and CDR2 SFDVKD. The V and J ends lost 4 bases and 6 bases, in that order; junction bases with no gene match: 8. CDR3 length: 14 amino acids. Under the authors' procedure: Reference gene primer amplification gave estimated nucleated cell counts. The table came from immunoSEQ multiplex PCR; TCRdb's copy has only in-frame clones and leaves some out. V, J and clone size are those of that table, while D and trimming were read from the DNA. This table has 140,000 or so clones, around 82% appearing once. V and J are TRBV24-1 and TRBJ2-7; 7 bases agree with TRBD1. The sample consisted of peripheral blood. The origin of this receptor is a human donor in a cohort sampled during active COVID-19. This CDR3 reads CATSDLRQGGEQYF. In DNA, the CDR3 is TGTGCCACCAGTGACCTTCGACAGGGTGGCGAGCAGTACTTC.